This T cell receptor (beta chain) was obtained from a study of blood T cell repertoires in COVID-19. The junction had 8 bases not matched to a gene; V was cut back by 6 bases and J by 7 bases. CDR3 length: 14 amino acids. In germline, CDR1 is KGHSH, CDR2 LQKENI. Clones were read by immunoSEQ multiplex PCR, and TCRdb kept only the in-frame ones, dropping some. The sample lists fewer than 40,000 clones, over 75% seen once, with approximately 8.9% in the top ten. Sequenced: peripheral blood. The rearrangement joins TRBV18 to TRBJ1-2, with 10 bases lining up with TRBD1. This sequence was found in a human donor in a cohort sampled during active COVID-19. The CDR3 sequence is CASSKGGTGAGYTF. The CDR3 nucleotides are TGTGCCAGCTCGAAAGGAGGGACAGGGGCTGGCTACACCTTC. The variable domain in full, completed from reference TRBV18 and TRBJ1-2, reads NAGVMQNPRHLVRRRGQEARLRCSPMKGHSHVYWYRQLPEEGLKFMVYLQKENIIDESGMPKERFSAEFPKEGPSILRIQQVVRGDSAAYFCASSKGGTGAGYTFGSGTRLTVV.